The 31 T cell receptor beta chains in this list originate from one sample, sequenced in a study of early T cells in non-severe SARS-CoV-2 infection. Using its own MiXCR run on the 5' RACE reads, TCRdb lists one record per CDR3 protein. The table has roughly 69,000 distinct CDR3 sequences, 7% to 10% seen once. The sequenced sample was whole blood, obtained at baseline. Receptor source: an adult who was a healthcare worker with PCR-confirmed SARS-CoV-2 infection or an uninfected control (not recorded which).

This clonotype has a count of ten or more. This sequence joins TRBV7-2 and TRBJ1-2; 7 positions agree with TRBD1. This CDR3 contains 13 residues. The trim removed 6 bases at V and 7 bases at J, leaving 8 bases unmatched. CDR1 is SGHTA, CDR2 FQGNSA, per germline. The CDR3 sequence is CASRPTGYAGYTF. DNA for the CDR3: TGTGCCAGCAGGCCGACAGGGTACGCTGGCTACACCTTC.

This clonotype occurred many times. The chain couples TRBV11-2 to TRBJ1-1; D is perhaps TRBD1 (6 bases). The CDR3 has 12 amino acids. CDR1 and CDR2 from the germline V gene are SGHAT and FQNNGV. The ends were cut back, 6 bases at V and 6 bases at J, with 11 bases in the middle. The CDR3 DNA sequence: TGTGCCAGCAGTTTACAGGGCCCTGAAGCTTTCTTT. This encodes CASSLQGPEAFF.

This clonotype was counted ten times or more. The V call is TRBV7-3, the J call TRBJ1-5; TRBD1 agrees at 7 bases. V was pared by 5 bases and J by 3 bases, with 1 base of the junction left unmatched. CDR1 and CDR2 from the germline V gene are SGHTA and FQGTGA. This CDR3 spans 13 amino acids. CDR3 in amino acids: CASSQGVNQPQHF. CDR3 DNA: TGTGCCAGCAGCCAGGGGGTCAATCAGCCCCAGCATTTT.

The chain employs TRBV5-6 and TRBJ1-2; D perhaps matches TRBD1 (6 bases). Germline V gene lookup returns CDR1 SGHDT and CDR2 YYEEEE. The CDR3 length is 14 residues. V was cut by 5 bases and J by 3 bases, with 14 bases left in between. CDR3 nucleotide sequence: TGTGCCAGCAGTTCATACAGGGTCGACTATGGCTACACCTTC. Protein: CASSSYRVDYGYTF.

The gene calls are TRBV5-8 and TRBJ2-7; possibly TRBD1 or TRBD2 for D (5 bases each). The CDR3 runs 12 residues. Looked up from germline, CDR1 is SGHTS and CDR2 is YDEGEE. V was shortened by 4 bases and J by 5 bases, with 10 bases between the two germline ends. In DNA, the CDR3 is TGTGCCAGCAGCCCAGGGACCCACGAGCAGTACTTC. It encodes CASSPGTHEQYF.

The chain is built from TRBV19 and TRBJ1-5, with 12 bases lining up with TRBD1. The CDR3 is 16 residues long. The V gene's germline CDR1 is LNHDA and CDR2 SQIVND (reference sequence). V lost 0 bases to trimming and J lost 8 bases; unmatched junction nucleotides: 5. As DNA, the CDR3 is TGTGCCAGTAGTATAGATACCGGGACAGGGGGCAAGCCCCAGCATTTT. It encodes CASSIDTGTGGKPQHF. The variable domain in full, with the rest retrieved from reference TRBV19 and TRBJ1-5, is DGGITQSPKYLFRKEGQNVTLSCEQNLNHDAMYWYRQDPGQGLRLIYYSQIVNDFQKGDIAEGYSVSREKKESFPLTVTSAQKNPTAFYLCASSIDTGTGGKPQHFGDGTRLSIL.

This clonotype occurred a few times. The V call is TRBV29-1, the J call TRBJ2-1, with TRBD1 identical over 9 bases. Looked up from germline, CDR1 is SQVTM and CDR2 is ANQGSEA. V shed 7 bases, J shed 0 bases, and the junction held 4 bases outside the gene matches. The CDR3 length is 14 residues. The CDR3 protein is CSGGDRASYNEQFF. The CDR3, as DNA: TGCAGCGGGGGGGACAGGGCCTCCTACAATGAGCAGTTCTTC.

This clonotype was counted a few times. The chain links TRBV30 to TRBJ1-1; D uncertain. CDR1 is GTSNPN, CDR2 SVGIG, per germline (reference sequence). V was trimmed by 2 bases and J by 5 bases, leaving 9 bases between them. The CDR3 length is 12 residues. CDR3 protein: CAWSPGKTEAFF. CDR3 nucleotides: TGTGCCTGGAGTCCGGGAAAAACTGAAGCTTTCTTT.

Ten or more counts support this clonotype. The V call is TRBV5-1, the J call TRBJ1-1, with D hard to call. There are 14 residues in the CDR3. Trimming took 1 base from V and 4 from J, leaving 11 bases between them. From germline, CDR1 is SGHRS and CDR2 YFSETQ. The CDR3 here is CASSLSGFGTEAFF. The CDR3 region has the DNA TGCGCCAGCAGCTTGTCTGGGTTCGGCACTGAAGCTTTCTTT.

This clonotype has a count of ten or more. This sequence joins TRBV6-5 and TRBJ2-2; D perhaps matches TRBD2 (5 bases). Germline V gene sequence: CDR1 MNHEY, CDR2 SVGAGI. Trimming removed 11 bases from V and 6 bases from J, with 19 bases in between. This CDR3 has 14 residues. The CDR3 here is CADIAEVTSGELFF. In DNA form, the CDR3 reads TGTGCCGACATCGCGGAGGTTACGTCCGGGGAGCTGTTTTTT.

Only a few counts were recorded for this clonotype. The CDR3 DNA follows: TGCAGTGCTAGGACTGGGGGCGGGAGAGAGACCCAGTACTTC. Protein sequence: CSARTGGGRETQYF. V is TRBV20-1 and J is TRBJ2-5, with a tentative D call TRBD2 (7 bases). From germline, CDR1 is DFQATT and CDR2 SNEGSKA (reference sequence). V gave up 3 bases and J gave up 4 bases, with 15 bases separating them. The CDR3 covers 14 residues.

The table lists this clonotype with a few counts. This sequence joins TRBV27 and TRBJ2-1; 7 bases agree with TRBD1. Germline assignment: CDR1 MNHEY and CDR2 SMNVEV (reference sequence). There are 14 residues in the CDR3. The junction had 1 base not matched to a gene; V was cut back by 5 bases and J by 0 bases. The CDR3 region has the DNA TGTGCCAGCAGTGCAGGGGGCTCCTACAATGAGCAGTTCTTC. Protein: CASSAGGSYNEQFF.

This chain links TRBV29-1 with TRBJ1-1; D remains unclear. CDR3 length: 13 amino acids. The V end was cut by 4 bases, the J end by 2 bases, with 11 bases between. Germline V lookup: CDR1 SQVTM, CDR2 ANQGSEA. The DNA of the CDR3 is TGCAGCGTTGTGTGGCAACCTAACACTGAAGCTTTCTTT. This translates into CSVVWQPNTEAFF.

Only a few counts were recorded for this clonotype. This chain links TRBV12-3 or TRBV12-4 with TRBJ1-1, with TRBD1 as a possible D gene (5 bases). The CDR3 loop spans 16 amino acids. Trimming cost V 6 bases and J 6 bases, with 23 bases left between them. In DNA, the CDR3 is TGTGCCAGCAGCCCCCGGACATTCTCCGGGGGAGCTGAAGCTTTCTTT. Translation gives CASSPRTFSGGAEAFF.

The sample holds a few counts of this clonotype. The CDR3 nucleotides read TGTGCCAGCAGCTTACAGACTAGCGGGAGTCTTACCACAGATACGCAGTATTTT. Protein sequence: CASSLQTSGSLTTDTQYF. The chain links TRBV7-2 to TRBJ2-3; 12 bases are shared with TRBD2. The V segment lost 2 bases and the J segment 2 bases; nucleotides outside the gene matches: 8. Germline V gives CDR1 SGHTA, CDR2 FQGNSA. This CDR3 region has 18 residues.

V usage is TRBV6-1 and J usage is TRBJ1-5; 10 bases fit TRBD1. CDR1 and CDR2 from the germline V gene are MNHNS and SASEGT. The CDR3 runs 15 residues. Trimming cost V 5 bases and J 7 bases; bases outside gene matches: 8. This CDR3 is CASSTNGQGGQPQHF. CDR3 DNA sequence: TGTGCCAGCAGTACTAACGGACAGGGGGGGCAGCCCCAGCATTTT.

This clonotype was detected a few times. V is TRBV30 and J is TRBJ1-2; unclear D gene. The CDR3 loop spans 12 amino acids. Deletions cut 0 bases from V and 5 bases from J, with 7 bases between. Germline CDR1 and CDR2: GTSNPN and SVGIG (reference sequence). The CDR3 loop reads CAWSVQPYGYTF. The CDR3 coding sequence is TGTGCCTGGAGTGTTCAGCCTTATGGCTACACCTTC.

This clonotype has only a few counts. The chain links TRBV24-1 to TRBJ2-3; a possible D gene is TRBD2 (6 bases). The germline V gene encodes CDR1 KGHDR and CDR2 SFDVKD. The V and J ends lost 4 bases and 3 bases respectively, with 34 bases between them. CDR3 length: 22 amino acids. The CDR3 DNA reads as TGTGCCACCAGTGACCCAAGAGGCCGAAGACTAGACCGGGCCATCATAACAGATACGCAGTATTTT. As protein: CATSDPRGRRLDRAIITDTQYF.

The count of this clonotype is one. This chain uses TRBV3-1 with TRBJ1-1; D ambiguous. V was trimmed by 3 bases and J by 2 bases, leaving 10 bases between them. Germline values: CDR1 LGHDT, CDR2 YNNKEL (reference sequence). The CDR3 length is 14 residues. CDR3 coding DNA: TGTGCCAGCAGCCACAACGGCGGCAACACTGAAGCTTTCTTT. Translating gives CASSHNGGNTEAFF. The entire variable domain, with the rest obtained from reference TRBV3-1 and TRBJ1-1, is as follows: DTAVSQTPKYLVTQMGNDKSIKCEQNLGHDTMYWYKQDSKKFLKIMFSYNNKELIINETVPNRFSPKSPDKAHLNLHINSLELGDSAVYFCASSHNGGNTEAFFGQGTRLTVV.

This clonotype was counted a few times. CDR3 amino acids: CASTPRWSGGSYNEQFF. For the CDR3, the DNA is TGTGCCAGCACGCCTAGATGGTCGGGAGGTTCCTACAATGAGCAGTTCTTC. The rearrangement joins TRBV6-5 to TRBJ2-1; 7 nucleotides line up with TRBD2. This CDR3 is built from 17 residues. The V and J ends lost 7 bases and 1 base, in that order; junction bases with no gene match: 13. Germline V gene lookup returns CDR1 MNHEY and CDR2 SVGAGI.

This clonotype came up many times. The V call is TRBV11-2, the J call TRBJ1-5, with a tentative D call TRBD1 (5 bases). CDR3 length: 16 residues. Trimming cost V 0 bases and J 7 bases, with 16 bases left between them. Germline lookup yields CDR1 SGHAT and CDR2 FQNNGV. The CDR3 DNA is TGTGCCAGCAGCTTAGAGTTGATTGGGGGAGGCCAGCCCCAGCATTTT. This encodes CASSLELIGGGQPQHF.

This chain links TRBV6-2 or TRBV6-3 with TRBJ1-5; no clear D gene. The V gene lost 5 bases and the J gene lost 5 bases, with 16 bases spanning the gap. CDR1 and CDR2 (germline): MNHEY, SVGEGT. This CDR3 contains 15 residues. DNA of the CDR3: TGTGCCAGCAGTGACCTGATCGGGAGGGATCAGCCCCAGCATTTT. Protein sequence: CASSDLIGRDQPQHF.

The chain uses TRBV11-2 and TRBJ2-3; tentative D call: TRBD2 (5 bases). The V gene's germline CDR1 is SGHAT and CDR2 FQNNGV. CDR3 length equals 14 residues. The V end lost 5 bases, the J end lost 4 bases, and 13 bases lay between the germline ends. The CDR3 loop reads CASSGGLLADTQYF. CDR3 nucleotide sequence: TGTGCCAGCAGCGGCGGGCTACTCGCAGATACGCAGTATTTT.

This rearrangement joins TRBV7-2 to TRBJ2-5; 10 bases are shared with TRBD1. The CDR3 sequence is 14 residues long. Germline CDR1 is SGHTA and CDR2 is FQGNSA. V lost 5 bases, J lost 2 bases, and 2 bases stayed unmatched. The CDR3: CASSQGQGQETQYF. DNA for the CDR3: TGTGCCAGCAGCCAGGGACAGGGGCAAGAGACCCAGTACTTC.

This clonotype was seen a handful of times. This chain uses TRBV15 with TRBJ2-3, with D possibly called TRBD1 or TRBD2 (5 bases each). Trimming stripped 5 bases from V and 0 bases from J, with 12 bases between. In germline, CDR1 is LNHNV, CDR2 YYDKDF (reference sequence). This CDR3 region has 15 residues. DNA for the CDR3: TGTGCCACCAGCGGACTCAGGGAGAGCACAGATACGCAGTATTTT. This translates into CATSGLRESTDTQYF.

This clonotype turned up a few times. The V and J genes are TRBV11-1 and TRBJ2-1; 8 bases match TRBD2. The CDR3 sequence is 18 residues long. CDR1 is SGHAT and CDR2 is FQDESV in the germline V gene (reference sequence). Germline trimming cut 3 bases from V and 7 bases from J; bases unmatched to any gene: 17. CDR3 DNA sequence: TGTGCCAGCAGCTTTGACTCGGAATCGGGAGGGGATCTGAATGAGCAGTTCTTC. It translates to CASSFDSESGGDLNEQFF.

This clonotype showed up just a few times. This rearrangement joins TRBV6-6 to TRBJ2-3; 10 bases match TRBD2. The junction had 3 bases not matched to a gene; V was cut back by 3 bases and J by 0 bases. CDR1 is MNHNY, CDR2 SVGAGI, per germline (reference sequence). CDR3 length equals 16 residues. The CDR3 DNA reads as TGTGCCAGCAGTTATGAAGCGGGAGGGAGCACAGATACGCAGTATTTT. It translates to CASSYEAGGSTDTQYF.

The chain couples TRBV12-3 or TRBV12-4 to TRBJ1-3; no definite D call. V was trimmed by 7 bases and J by 4 bases, leaving 11 bases between them. The CDR3 sequence is 13 residues long. CDR3 region: CASTQGYGNTIYF. The CDR3, as DNA: TGTGCCAGCACACAAGGGTACGGAAACACCATATATTTT.

V gene TRBV5-1 combines with J gene TRBJ2-3, with D perhaps matching TRBD1 or TRBD2 (5 bases each). This CDR3 comprises 13 residues. Between the trimmed V and J ends, which lost 4 bases and 5 bases, there was a span of 11 bases. Germline V gives CDR1 SGHRS, CDR2 YFSETQ. DNA for the CDR3: TGCGCCAGCAGCCAAGGGACCAGAGATACGCAGTATTTT. Amino acid sequence: CASSQGTRDTQYF.

The chain joins TRBV20-1 to TRBJ2-4; perhaps TRBD2 as D (7 bases). Trimming stripped 0 bases from V and 9 bases from J, with 21 bases between. Per germline, CDR1 DFQATT and CDR2 SNEGSKA (reference sequence). The length of the CDR3 is 16 residues. The CDR3 loop is CSARDLLAGEGVIQYF. The DNA for the CDR3 is TGCAGTGCTAGAGATTTATTAGCGGGCGAGGGGGTCATTCAGTACTTC.

This clonotype was detected a few times. V is TRBV18 and J is TRBJ1-3; no clear D gene. Germline-derived CDR1 and CDR2 are KGHSH and LQKENI. Trimming shortened V by 2 bases and J by 1 base, and 3 bases separated the two germline ends. CDR3 length: 13 residues. The CDR3 is CASSPSSGNTIYF. The DNA of the CDR3 is TGTGCCAGCTCACCAAGTTCTGGAAACACCATATATTTT.